This note documents a single T cell receptor beta chain sequence. Study processing details: The authors estimated nucleated cell counts from reference gene primer amplification. Generated by immunoSEQ multiplex PCR, the TCRdb table keeps only in-frame clones and is missing some. The DNA gave D and trimming, while V, J and clone size come from that table. The top ten hold around 27% of the sample, which has 70,000 to 75,000 clones, 79% seen once. The CDR3 contains 17 residues. Germline lookup yields CDR1 MNHEY and CDR2 SVGEGT. The V end lost 4 bases, the J end lost 4 bases, and 22 bases lay between the germline ends. The sample belongs to a study of blood T cell repertoires in COVID-19.

Sequencing input: peripheral blood. V is TRBV6-2 or TRBV6-3 and J is TRBJ1-1, with a possible D match to TRBD1 (5 bases). The source is a man in his 60s with active or convalescent COVID-19. The DNA of the CDR3 is TGTGCCAGCAGTTCCCTTGTCGGTGCTGGGGCACGCACTGAAGCTTTCTTT. Its translation is CASSSLVGAGARTEAFF.